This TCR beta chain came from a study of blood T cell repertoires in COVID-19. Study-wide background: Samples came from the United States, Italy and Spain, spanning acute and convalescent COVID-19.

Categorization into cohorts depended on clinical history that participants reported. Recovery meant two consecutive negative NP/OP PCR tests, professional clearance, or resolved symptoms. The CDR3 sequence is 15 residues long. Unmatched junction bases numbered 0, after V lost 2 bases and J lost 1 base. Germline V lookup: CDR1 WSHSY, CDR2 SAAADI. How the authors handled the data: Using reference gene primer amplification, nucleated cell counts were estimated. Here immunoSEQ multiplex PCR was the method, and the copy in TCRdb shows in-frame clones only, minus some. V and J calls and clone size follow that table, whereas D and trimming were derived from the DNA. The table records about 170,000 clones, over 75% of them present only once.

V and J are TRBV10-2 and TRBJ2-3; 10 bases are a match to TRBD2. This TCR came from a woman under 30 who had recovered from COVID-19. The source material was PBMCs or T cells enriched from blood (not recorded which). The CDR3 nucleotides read TGCGCCAGCAGTGAGGGACTAGCGGGCACAGATACGCAGTATTTT. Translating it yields CASSEGLAGTDTQYF.